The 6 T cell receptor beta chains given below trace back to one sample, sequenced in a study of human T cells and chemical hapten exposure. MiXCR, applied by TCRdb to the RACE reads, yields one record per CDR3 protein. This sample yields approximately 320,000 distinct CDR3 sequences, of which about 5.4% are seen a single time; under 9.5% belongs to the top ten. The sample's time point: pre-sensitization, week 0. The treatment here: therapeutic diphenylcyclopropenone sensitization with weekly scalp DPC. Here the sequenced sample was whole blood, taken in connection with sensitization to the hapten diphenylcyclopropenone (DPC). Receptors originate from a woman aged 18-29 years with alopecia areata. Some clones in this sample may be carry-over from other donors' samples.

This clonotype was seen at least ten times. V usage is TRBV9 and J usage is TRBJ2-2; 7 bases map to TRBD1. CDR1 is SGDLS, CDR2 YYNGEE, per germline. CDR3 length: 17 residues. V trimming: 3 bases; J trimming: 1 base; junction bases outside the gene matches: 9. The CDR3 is CASSASSGTVNTGELFF. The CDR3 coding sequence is TGTGCCAGCAGCGCCTCATCCGGGACAGTGAACACCGGGGAGCTGTTTTTT.

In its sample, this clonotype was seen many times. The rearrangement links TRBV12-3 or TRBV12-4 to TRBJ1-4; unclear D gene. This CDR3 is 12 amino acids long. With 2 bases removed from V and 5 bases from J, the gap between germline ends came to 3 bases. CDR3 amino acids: CASSLRNEKLFF. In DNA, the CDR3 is TGTGCCAGCAGTTTAAGGAATGAAAAACTGTTTTTT.

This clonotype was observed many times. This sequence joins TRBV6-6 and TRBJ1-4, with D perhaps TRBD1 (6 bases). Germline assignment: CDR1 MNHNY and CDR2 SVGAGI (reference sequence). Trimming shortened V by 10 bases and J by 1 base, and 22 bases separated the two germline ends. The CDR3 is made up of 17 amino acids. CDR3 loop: CATSSLQGGETNEKLFF. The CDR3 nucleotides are TGTGCCACGAGCTCCCTACAGGGAGGAGAAACTAATGAAAAACTGTTTTTT.

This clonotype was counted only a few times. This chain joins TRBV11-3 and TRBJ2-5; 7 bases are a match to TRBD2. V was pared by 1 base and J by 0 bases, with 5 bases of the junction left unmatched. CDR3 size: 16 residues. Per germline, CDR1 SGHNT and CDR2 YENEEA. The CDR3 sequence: CASSLGSAGDQETQYF. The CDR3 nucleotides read TGTGCCAGCAGCTTAGGGTCTGCGGGGGACCAAGAGACCCAGTACTTC.

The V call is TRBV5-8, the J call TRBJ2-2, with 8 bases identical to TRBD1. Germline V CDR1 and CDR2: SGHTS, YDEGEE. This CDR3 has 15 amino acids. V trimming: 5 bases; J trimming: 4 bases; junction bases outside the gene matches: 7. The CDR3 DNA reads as TGTGCCAGCAGGCTAAACAGGGGGGTCACCGGGGAGCTGTTTTTT. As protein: CASRLNRGVTGELFF.

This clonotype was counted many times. The DNA for the CDR3 is TGTGCCAGCAGCTCAGCAGGGAAGGGAGACTATGGCTACACCTTC. Its protein is CASSSAGKGDYGYTF. This chain connects TRBV5-4 to TRBJ1-2, with D perhaps matching TRBD1 (5 bases). This CDR3 has 15 residues. Germline V CDR1 and CDR2: SGHNT, YYREEE (reference sequence). Trimming shortened V by 3 bases and J by 3 bases, and 15 bases separated the two germline ends. Based on the CDR3 plus reference TRBV5-4 and TRBJ1-2, the full variable domain is ETGVTQSPTHLIKTRGQQVTLRCSSQSGHNTVSWYQQALGQGPQFIFQYYREEENGRGNFPPRFSGLQFPNYSSELNVNALELDDSALYLCASSSAGKGDYGYTFGSGTRLTVV.